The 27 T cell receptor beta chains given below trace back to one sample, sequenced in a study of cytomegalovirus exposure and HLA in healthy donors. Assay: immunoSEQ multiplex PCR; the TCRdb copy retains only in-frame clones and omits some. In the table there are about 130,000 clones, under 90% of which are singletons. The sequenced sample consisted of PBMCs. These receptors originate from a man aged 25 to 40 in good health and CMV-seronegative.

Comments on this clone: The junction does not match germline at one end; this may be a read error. The CDR3 DNA reads TGTGCCAGCAGTAAAGCCGGGACTAGCGGTTCCTACGAGCAGTACTTC. Amino acid sequence: CASSKAGTSGSYEQYF. This sequence joins TRBV6-1 and TRBJ2-7; 11 positions agree with TRBD2. Germline CDR1 MNHNS, CDR2 SASEGT. This CDR3 contains 16 residues.

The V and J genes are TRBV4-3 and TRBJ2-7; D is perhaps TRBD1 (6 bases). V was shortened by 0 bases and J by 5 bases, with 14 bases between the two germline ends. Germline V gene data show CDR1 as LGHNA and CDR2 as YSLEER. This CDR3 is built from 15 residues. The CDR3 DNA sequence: TGCGCCAGCAGCCAAGAACAGGGATGGCGAGACGAGCAGTACTTC. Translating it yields CASSQEQGWRDEQYF.

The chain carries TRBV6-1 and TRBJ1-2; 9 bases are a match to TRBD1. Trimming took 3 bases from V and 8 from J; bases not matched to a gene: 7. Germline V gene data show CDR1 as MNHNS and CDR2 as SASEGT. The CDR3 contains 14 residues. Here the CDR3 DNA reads TGTGCCAGCAGTGAGGGGACAGGGAATTTGGGCTACACCTTC. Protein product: CASSEGTGNLGYTF.

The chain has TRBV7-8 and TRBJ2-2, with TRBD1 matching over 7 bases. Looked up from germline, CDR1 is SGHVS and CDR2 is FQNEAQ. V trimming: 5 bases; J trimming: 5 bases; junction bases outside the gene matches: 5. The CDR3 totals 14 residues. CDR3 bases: TGTGCCAGCAGCCTCGGACAGGTTACCGGGGAGCTGTTTTTT. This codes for CASSLGQVTGELFF. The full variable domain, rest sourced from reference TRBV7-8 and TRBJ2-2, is GAGVSQSPRYKVAKRGQDVALRCDPISGHVSLFWYQQALGQGPEFLTYFQNEAQLDKSGLPSDRFFAERPEGSVSTLKIQRTQQEDSAVYLCASSLGQVTGELFFGEGSRLTVL.

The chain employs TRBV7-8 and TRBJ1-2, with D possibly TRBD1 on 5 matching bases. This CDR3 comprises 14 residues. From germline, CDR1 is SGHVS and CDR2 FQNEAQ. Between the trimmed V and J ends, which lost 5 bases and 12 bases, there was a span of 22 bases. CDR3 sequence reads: CASSLRQRAEGHTF. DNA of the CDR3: TGTGCCAGCAGCCTCCGCCAGCGGGCCGAGGGGCACACCTTC.

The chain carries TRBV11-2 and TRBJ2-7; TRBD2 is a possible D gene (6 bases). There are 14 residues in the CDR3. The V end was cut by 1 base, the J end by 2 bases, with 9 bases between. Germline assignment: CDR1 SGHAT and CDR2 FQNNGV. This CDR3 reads CASSLGGATYEQYF. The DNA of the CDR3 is TGTGCCAGCAGCTTAGGCGGGGCCACCTACGAGCAGTACTTC. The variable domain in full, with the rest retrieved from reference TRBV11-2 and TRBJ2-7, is EAGVAQSPRYKIIEKRQSVAFWCNPISGHATLYWYQQILGQGPKLLIQFQNNGVVDDSQLPKDRFSAERLKGVDSTLKIQPAKLEDSAVYLCASSLGGATYEQYFGPGTRLTVT.

CDR3 amino acids: CASRGTGDRDGYTF. CDR3 in DNA: TGTGCCAGCAGGGGTACGGGGGACAGGGACGGCTACACCTTC. This sequence joins TRBV28 and TRBJ1-2; TRBD1 agrees at 9 bases. This CDR3 comprises 14 residues. The V gene's germline CDR1 is MDHEN and CDR2 SYDVKM. V shed 6 bases, J shed 8 bases, and the junction held 10 bases outside the gene matches.

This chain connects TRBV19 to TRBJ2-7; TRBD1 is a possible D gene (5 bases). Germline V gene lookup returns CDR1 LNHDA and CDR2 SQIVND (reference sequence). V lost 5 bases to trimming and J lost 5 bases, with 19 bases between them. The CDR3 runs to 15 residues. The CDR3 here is CASSPILQTVNEQYF. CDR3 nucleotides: TGTGCCAGTAGTCCTATCCTTCAGACAGTCAACGAGCAGTACTTC.

CDR3 nucleotides: TGCAGCGTTGAACCCCAGGGGGGCTACGAGCAGTACTTC. This sequence encodes CSVEPQGGYEQYF. This chain joins TRBV29-1 and TRBJ2-7; possibly TRBD1 for D (7 bases). The CDR3 contains 13 residues. V was trimmed by 2 bases and J by 3 bases, leaving 11 bases between them. Germline V gene data show CDR1 as SQVTM and CDR2 as ANQGSEA.

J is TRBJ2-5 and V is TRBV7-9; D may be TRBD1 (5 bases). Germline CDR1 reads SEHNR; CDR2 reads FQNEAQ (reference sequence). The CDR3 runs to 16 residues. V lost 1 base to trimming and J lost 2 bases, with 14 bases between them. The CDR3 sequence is CASSLGVGVPQETQYF. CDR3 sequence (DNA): TGTGCCAGCAGCTTAGGAGTAGGGGTTCCTCAAGAGACCCAGTACTTC.

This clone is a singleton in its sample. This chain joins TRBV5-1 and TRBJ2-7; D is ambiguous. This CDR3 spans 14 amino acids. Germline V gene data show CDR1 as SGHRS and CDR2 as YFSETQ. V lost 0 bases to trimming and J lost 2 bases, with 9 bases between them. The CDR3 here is CASSLEGGTYEQYF. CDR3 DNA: TGCGCCAGCAGCTTGGAAGGCGGAACCTACGAGCAGTACTTC.

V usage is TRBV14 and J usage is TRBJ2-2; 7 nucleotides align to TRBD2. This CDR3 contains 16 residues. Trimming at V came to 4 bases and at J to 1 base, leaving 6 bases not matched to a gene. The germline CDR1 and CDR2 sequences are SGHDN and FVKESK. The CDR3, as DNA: TGTGCCAGCAGCCCCCTCGGGGGGAAGAACACCGGGGAGCTGTTTTTT. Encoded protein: CASSPLGGKNTGELFF.

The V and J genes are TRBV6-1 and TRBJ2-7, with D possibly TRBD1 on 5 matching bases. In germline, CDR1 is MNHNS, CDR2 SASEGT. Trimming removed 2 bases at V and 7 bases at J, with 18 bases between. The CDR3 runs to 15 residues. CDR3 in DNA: TGTGCCAGCAGTGAACGCGGCAGGGCCTCCGGGGAGCAGTACTTC. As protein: CASSERGRASGEQYF.

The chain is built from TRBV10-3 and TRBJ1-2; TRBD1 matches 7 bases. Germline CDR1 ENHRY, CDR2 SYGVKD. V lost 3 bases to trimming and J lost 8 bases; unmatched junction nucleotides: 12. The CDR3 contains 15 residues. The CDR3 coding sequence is TGTGCCATCAGTGAAAATGGCAGGGGGTTGTGGGGCTACACCTTC. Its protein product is CAISENGRGLWGYTF.

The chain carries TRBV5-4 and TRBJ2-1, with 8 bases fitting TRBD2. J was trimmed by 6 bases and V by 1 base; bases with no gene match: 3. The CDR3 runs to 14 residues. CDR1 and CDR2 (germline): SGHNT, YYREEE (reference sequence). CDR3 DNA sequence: TGTGCCAGCAGCTTGAACGGGGGGGCCAATGAGCAGTTCTTC. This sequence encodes CASSLNGGANEQFF. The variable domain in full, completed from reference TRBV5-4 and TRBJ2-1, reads ETGVTQSPTHLIKTRGQQVTLRCSSQSGHNTVSWYQQALGQGPQFIFQYYREEENGRGNFPPRFSGLQFPNYSSELNVNALELDDSALYLCASSLNGGANEQFFGPGTRLTVL.

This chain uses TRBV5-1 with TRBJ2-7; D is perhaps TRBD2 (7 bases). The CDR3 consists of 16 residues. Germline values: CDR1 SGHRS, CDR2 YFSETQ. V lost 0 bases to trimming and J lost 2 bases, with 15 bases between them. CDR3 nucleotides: TGCGCCAGCAGCTTGGCCGGGGAGGGGGGCACCTACGAGCAGTACTTC. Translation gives CASSLAGEGGTYEQYF.

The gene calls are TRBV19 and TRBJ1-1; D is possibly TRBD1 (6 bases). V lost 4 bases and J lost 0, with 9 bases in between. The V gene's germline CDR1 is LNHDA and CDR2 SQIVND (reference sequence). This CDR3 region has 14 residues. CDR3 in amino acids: CASSKQGMNTEAFF. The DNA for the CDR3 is TGTGCCAGTAGTAAACAGGGCATGAACACTGAAGCTTTCTTT.

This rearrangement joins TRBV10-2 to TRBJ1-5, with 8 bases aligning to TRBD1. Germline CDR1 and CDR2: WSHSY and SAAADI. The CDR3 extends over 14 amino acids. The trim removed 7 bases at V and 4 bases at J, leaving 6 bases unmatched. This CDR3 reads CASTNRGGNQPQHF. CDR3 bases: TGCGCCAGCACGAACAGGGGGGGAAATCAGCCCCAGCATTTT.

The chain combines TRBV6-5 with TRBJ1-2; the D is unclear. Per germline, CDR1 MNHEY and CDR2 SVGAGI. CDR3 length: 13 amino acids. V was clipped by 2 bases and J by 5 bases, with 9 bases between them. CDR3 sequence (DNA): TGTGCCAGCAGTTACACCGGGGATTATGGCTACACCTTC. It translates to CASSYTGDYGYTF.

The CDR3 DNA sequence: TGTGCCAGCAGAAAATGGTCGCCGACAGGGAACTATGGCTACACCTTC. The encoded protein is CASRKWSPTGNYGYTF. The gene calls are TRBV28 and TRBJ1-2; 7 bases fit TRBD1. The germline CDR1 and CDR2 sequences are MDHEN and SYDVKM. The length of the CDR3 is 16 residues. After removal of 6 bases from V and 2 bases from J, the junction contained 12 bases not matched to a gene.

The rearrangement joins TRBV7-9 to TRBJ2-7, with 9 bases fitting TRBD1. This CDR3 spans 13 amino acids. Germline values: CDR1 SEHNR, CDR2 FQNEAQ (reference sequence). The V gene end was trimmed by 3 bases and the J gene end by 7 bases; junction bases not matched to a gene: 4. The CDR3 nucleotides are TGTGCCAGCAGCTTGGGACAGGGTTGGGAGCAGTACTTC. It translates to CASSLGQGWEQYF.

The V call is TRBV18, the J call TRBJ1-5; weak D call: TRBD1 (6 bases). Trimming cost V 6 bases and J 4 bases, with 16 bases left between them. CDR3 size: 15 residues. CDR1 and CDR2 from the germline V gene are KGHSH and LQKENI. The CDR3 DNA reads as TGTGCCAGCTCGGTACTCGGACAGCCAAATCAGCCCCAGCATTTT. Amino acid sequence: CASSVLGQPNQPQHF.

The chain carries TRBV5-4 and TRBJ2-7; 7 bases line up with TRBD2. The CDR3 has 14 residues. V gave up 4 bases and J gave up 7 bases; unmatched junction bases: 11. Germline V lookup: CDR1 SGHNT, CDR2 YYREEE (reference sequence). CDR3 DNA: TGTGCCAGCAGCGGGGAGGGACCGAGTGAGGAGCAGTACTTC. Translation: CASSGEGPSEEQYF.

The CDR3 loop reads CASSPGGFHPLETQYF. The CDR3 coding sequence is TGTGCCAGCAGCCCAGGAGGTTTTCACCCCCTAGAGACCCAGTACTTC. The chain has TRBV7-9 and TRBJ2-5; D is perhaps TRBD2 (5 bases). V was trimmed by 5 bases and J by 4 bases, leaving 20 bases between them. This CDR3 is 16 amino acids long. The germline CDR1 and CDR2 sequences are SEHNR and FQNEAQ (reference sequence).

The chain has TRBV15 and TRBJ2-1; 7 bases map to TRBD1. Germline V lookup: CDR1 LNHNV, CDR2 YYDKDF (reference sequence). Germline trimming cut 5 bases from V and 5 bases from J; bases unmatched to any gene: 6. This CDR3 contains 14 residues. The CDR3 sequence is CATSRDSLDNEQFF. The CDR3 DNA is TGTGCCACCAGCCGGGACAGCCTTGACAATGAGCAGTTCTTC.

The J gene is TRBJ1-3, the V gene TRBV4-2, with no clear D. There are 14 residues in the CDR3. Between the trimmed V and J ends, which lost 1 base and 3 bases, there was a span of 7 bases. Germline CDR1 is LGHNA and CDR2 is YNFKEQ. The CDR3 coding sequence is TGTGCCAGCAGCCAAGCGGGAAATGGAAACACCATATATTTT. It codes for CASSQAGNGNTIYF.

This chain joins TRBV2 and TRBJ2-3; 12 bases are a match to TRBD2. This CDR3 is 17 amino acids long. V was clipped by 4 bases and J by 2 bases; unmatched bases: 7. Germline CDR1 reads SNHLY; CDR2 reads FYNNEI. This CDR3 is CASSVALAGGITDTQYF. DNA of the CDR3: TGTGCCAGCAGTGTGGCACTAGCGGGGGGAATCACAGATACGCAGTATTTT.